The clone carrying this TCR beta chain was detected ten times or more. These data originate in a study of T-cell memory formation after mild COVID-19. The length of the CDR3 is 14 residues. The ends were cut back, 3 bases at V and 1 base at J, with 9 bases in the middle. Germline CDR1 MGHRA, CDR2 YSYEKL. Via MiXCR, TCRdb re-called the 5' RACE reads, giving one row per CDR3 protein. The table lists some 250,000 distinct CDR3 sequences, roughly a tenth of them singletons, with 20% to 25% in the top ten. The chain uses TRBV4-1 and TRBJ1-1; D uncertain. This clonotype was obtained from a man aged 18 to 30 who had mild COVID-19 (a few samples of this study predate the infection). Cell type and time point are not known. Input material: PBMCs or a T cell subset sorted from them (not recorded which). This CDR3 reads CASSHVVTNTEAFF. CDR3 DNA: TGCGCCAGCAGCCATGTCGTTACGAACACTGAAGCTTTCTTT.